This TCR beta chain was captured in a study of CXCR3-negative and CXCR3-positive naive CD8 T cells. The libraries of TRB cDNA were constructed through 5' RACE using UMI labels. With the 5' RACE reads reprocessed, TCRdb shows one record per CDR3 protein and no DNA. Reported are around 56,000 distinct CDR3 sequences; the ten largest clones contain about 0.4%. Study outcomes and limitations: Comparably high diversity marked both naive subsets, whereas memory CD8+ cells had much lower diversity.

The CDR3 covers 15 residues. CDR1 SGHVS and CDR2 FNYEAQ come from the germline V gene. Concerning this clonotype: The antigen is undetermined.

Sequencing input: naive CXCR3- CD8+ T cells from blood. The sample's subset: CD45RO-CCR7+CD27+CD95- naive CD8+ T cells lacking CXCR3 (TNR3-). This TCR came from a human donor in good health. Some clones in this sample may be carry-over from other donors' samples. The V call is TRBV7-6, the J call TRBJ2-7; no DNA is available, so the TRBD1 call from TCRdb remains unchecked. CDR3 sequence reads: CASSLTAGLPDEQYF.